This T cell receptor beta chain was found in a study of blood T cell repertoires in COVID-19. Study context: The United States, Italy and Spain were the sources of the acute and convalescent COVID-19 samples. In each case, the material was cDNA or gDNA derived from T cells, B-cell-depleted T cells, or PBMCs.

Per the study methods: Estimates of nucleated cell counts were drawn from the amplification of reference gene primers. The table came from immunoSEQ multiplex PCR; TCRdb's copy has only in-frame clones and leaves some out. That table gives V, J and clone size, and the DNA gave D and trimming. This sample yields about 120,000 clones, of which roughly 86% are seen a single time; 4% to 5.5% belongs to the top ten. The CDR3 spans 13 residues. Germline values: CDR1 LNHDA, CDR2 SQIVND (reference sequence). The V end lost 7 bases, the J end lost 6 bases, and 15 bases lay between the germline ends. This TCR came from a man aged 35-49 years with acute or convalescent COVID-19. The chain links TRBV19 to TRBJ1-1; a weak D match, TRBD1 (5 bases). Sequenced sample: peripheral blood. The CDR3 nucleotides are TGTGCCAGTATGGTGTGGGGCGTATCTGAAGCTTTCTTT. It yields the protein CASMVWGVSEAFF.